This entry features one T cell receptor (beta chain) sequence. The specificity of this receptor is unknown. The sample holds no much larger clone one base away, and base qualities are not on file. The immunoSEQ assay, a bias-controlled multiplex PCR with V- and J-specific primers, was used to amplify TCR beta CDR3 regions from genomic DNA. In a second PCR step, the CDR3 amplicons were tagged with a proprietary barcode plus Illumina adapter sequences. CDR3 libraries were sequenced on an Illumina MiSeq instrument. Concerning the study's data processing: Export and quality control were done with immunoSEQ Analyzer 3.0, while downstream analyses used R Bioconductor and Immunarch. Only productive rearrangements within the normalized downsampled data set were used in the calculation of repertoire metrics. Pathologically expanded clonotypes were defined as those larger than 5 templates in the normalized cohort. The Inverse Simpson Index served as the measure of repertoire diversity. CMV-specificity analyses were carried out on the non-normalized data set to capture all clonotypes. The source is immuneACCESS, and TCRdb retained only in-frame sequences with V and J called. Part of the clones is not carried over; for the studies checked, unresolved V genes explain less than half of this, and the remainder is unexplained. That table supplies the V and J calls and clone size; D and trimming were determined from the DNA. This sample gives approximately 26,000 clones in total; 75% to 85% of them show up just once. The leading ten clones occupy nearly 25% of the sample.

This record comes from a study of T cell clonotyping in hematopoietic cell transplantation (dated by TCRdb to the early 2020s). Describing the broader study: Recipient samples taken before transplant were collected after cytoreduction. A total of some 140 blood samples were gathered in the study from 30 to 35 consecutive transplant recipients along with their related donors. Recruitment of patients ran from late 2015 to early 2017, and follow-up continued until September 2020 or until death. Summary of the overall study and its limitations: A decrease in recipient TCR diversity was observed after transplant, and a progressive increase in pathologically expanded clonotypes was seen from day 30 to day 180. Just a small fraction of recipient repertoires overlapped with donor repertoires, and more than 95% appeared de novo at the given depth. The sample size was limited and the cells went unsorted, which meant the CD4 and CD8 repertoire contributions could not be told apart. Broader posttransplant TCR repertoire diversity was predicted by donor and pretransplant recipient Inverse Simpson Index values.

The time point label for this specimen denotes: recipient sample about 28 days before transplant, after cytoreduction. Recipient blood was collected about 28 days before transplant and at days 30, 100 and 180 after transplant. Nuclei Lysis Solution was used to extract genomic DNA from fresh or cryopreserved unfractionated peripheral blood mononuclear cells. Germline trimming amounts to 0 bases on V and 1 base on J, with 15 as the count of junction bases outside the gene matches. CDR1 and CDR2, per the germline V gene, are MGHRA and YSYEKL. From the cysteine through the phenylalanine, the CDR3 covers 19 amino acids. This entry keeps only the CDR3 DNA: 57 bases, framed from base 1.

The input for sequencing was peripheral blood mononuclear cells, taken before stem cell transplant. This receptor chain uses TRBV4-1 and TRBJ2-7, and TRBD2 aligns with 7 junction nucleotides. The receptor was derived from a woman aged 60-70 years with acute myeloid leukemia. Some clones in this sample may be carry-over from other donors' samples. At the DNA level, the sequence is TGCGCCAGCAGCCAAGATGGGTTCGGGTGGCGGGAGAGTTCCTACGAGCAGTACTTC. It codes for CASSQDGFGWRESSYEQYF.